Below, one TCR beta chain is given with its context. This sample was included in a study of control samples from healthy donors and cancer patients. The J segment lost 9 bases and the V segment lost 0 bases, leaving 10 bases of the junction unmatched. From germline, CDR1 is SQVTM and CDR2 ANQGSEA. The CDR3 runs to 15 residues. The repertoire was sequenced with immunoSEQ multiplex PCR; TCRdb's copy has only in-frame clones and lacks some. Of roughly 59,000 clones detected, roughly 90% appear once; the ten largest clones hold less than 2%. The sample taken for sequencing was PBMCs. This chain links TRBV29-1 with TRBJ2-1, with TRBD1 matching 8 bases. The sequence came from a man aged 35 to 55 with colorectal cancer. The DNA for the CDR3 is TGCAGCGTTGAAGATTTGGGCAGGGGGCTGGGTGAGCAGTTCTTC. Protein: CSVEDLGRGLGEQFF.